Sequencing of this T cell receptor beta chain was carried out in a study of OX40 agonist ivuxolimab in advanced cancers. Study in general: Patients in the trial were receiving intravenous ivuxolimab every 2 weeks, at doses of 0.01 to 10 mg/kg. Study findings and constraints: Blood T cells, both CD4+ and CD8+, expanded clonally by week 6 at 0.1 to 3.0 mg/kg. With doses of 0.1-3.0 mg/kg, partial responders showed among the lowest clonal expansion. The mean number of expanded clones was higher in CD8+ T cells than in CD4+.

Turning to this clone: Its specificity is unknown.

Produced via immunoSEQ multiplex PCR; TCRdb's table is partial and in-frame only. In the table there are 80,000 to 100,000 clones, approximately 90% of which are singletons. This CDR3 region has 14 residues. Germline CDR1 is MNHEY and CDR2 is SVGAGI. The ends lost 10 bases at V and 4 bases at J; junction bases unmatched: 6. The receptor comes from an adult with an advanced solid tumor such as melanoma, head and neck, liver or kidney cancer. The sequences come from CD4+ or CD8+ T cells sorted from blood, collected in a trial of the OX40 agonist ivuxolimab. The chain links TRBV6-5 to TRBJ2-3, with TRBD2 matching over 12 bases. CDR3 in DNA: TGTGCCATTGCCCCTAGCGGGGGGGCAGATACGCAGTATTTT. This encodes CAIAPSGGADTQYF.